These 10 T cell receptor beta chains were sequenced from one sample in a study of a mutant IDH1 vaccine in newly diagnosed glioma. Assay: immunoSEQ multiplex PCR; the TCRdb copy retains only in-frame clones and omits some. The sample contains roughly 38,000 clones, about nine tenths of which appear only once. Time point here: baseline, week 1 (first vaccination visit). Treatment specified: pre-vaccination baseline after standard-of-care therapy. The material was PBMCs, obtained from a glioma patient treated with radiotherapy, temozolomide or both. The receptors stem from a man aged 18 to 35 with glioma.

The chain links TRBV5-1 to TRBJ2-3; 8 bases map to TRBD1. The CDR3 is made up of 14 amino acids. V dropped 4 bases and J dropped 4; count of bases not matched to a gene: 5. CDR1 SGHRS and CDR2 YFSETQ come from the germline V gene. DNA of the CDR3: TGCGCCAGCAGCGACCCAGGGGGCGCAGATACGCAGTATTTT. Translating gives CASSDPGGADTQYF.

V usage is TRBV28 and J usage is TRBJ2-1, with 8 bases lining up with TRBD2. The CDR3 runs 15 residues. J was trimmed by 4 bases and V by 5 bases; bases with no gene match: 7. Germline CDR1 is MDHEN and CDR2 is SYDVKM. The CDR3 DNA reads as TGTGCCAGCAGTCTTTCTAGCGGGCCATACAATGAGCAGTTCTTC. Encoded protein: CASSLSSGPYNEQFF.

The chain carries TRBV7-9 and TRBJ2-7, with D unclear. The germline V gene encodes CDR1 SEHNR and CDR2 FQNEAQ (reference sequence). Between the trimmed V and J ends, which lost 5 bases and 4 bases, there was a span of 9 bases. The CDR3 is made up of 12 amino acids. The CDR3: CASSLEIYEQYF. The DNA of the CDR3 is TGTGCCAGCAGCCTAGAGATATACGAGCAGTACTTC.

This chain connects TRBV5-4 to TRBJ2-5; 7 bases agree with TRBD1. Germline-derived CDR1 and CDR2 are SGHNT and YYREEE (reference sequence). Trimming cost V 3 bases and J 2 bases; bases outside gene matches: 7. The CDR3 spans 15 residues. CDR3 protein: CASSSLGTEQETQYF. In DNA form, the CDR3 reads TGTGCCAGCAGCTCCCTAGGGACAGAACAAGAGACCCAGTACTTC.

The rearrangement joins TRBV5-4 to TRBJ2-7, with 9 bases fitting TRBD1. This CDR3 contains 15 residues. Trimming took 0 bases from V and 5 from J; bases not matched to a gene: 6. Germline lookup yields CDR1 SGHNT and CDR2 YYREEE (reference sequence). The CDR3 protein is CASSLDRGRRNEQYF. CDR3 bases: TGTGCCAGCAGCTTGGACAGGGGGCGCAGAAACGAGCAGTACTTC.

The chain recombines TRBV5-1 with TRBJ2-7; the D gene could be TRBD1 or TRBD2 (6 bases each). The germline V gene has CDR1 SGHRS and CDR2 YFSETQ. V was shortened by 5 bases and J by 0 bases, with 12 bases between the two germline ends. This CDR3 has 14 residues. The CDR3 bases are TGCGCCAGCAGGGGAGGACAGACCTCCTACGAGCAGTACTTC. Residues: CASRGGQTSYEQYF.

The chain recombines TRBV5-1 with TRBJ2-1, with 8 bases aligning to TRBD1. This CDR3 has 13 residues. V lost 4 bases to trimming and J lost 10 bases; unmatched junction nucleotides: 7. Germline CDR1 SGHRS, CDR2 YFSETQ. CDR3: CASSVDRAEEQFF. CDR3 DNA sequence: TGCGCCAGCAGCGTGGACAGGGCGGAGGAGCAGTTCTTC.

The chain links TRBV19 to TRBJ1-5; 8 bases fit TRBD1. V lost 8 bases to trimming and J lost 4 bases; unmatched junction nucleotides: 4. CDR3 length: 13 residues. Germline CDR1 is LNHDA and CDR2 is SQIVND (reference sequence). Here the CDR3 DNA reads TGTGCCAGTGACAGGGGTCGGAATCAGCCCCAGCATTTT. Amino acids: CASDRGRNQPQHF.

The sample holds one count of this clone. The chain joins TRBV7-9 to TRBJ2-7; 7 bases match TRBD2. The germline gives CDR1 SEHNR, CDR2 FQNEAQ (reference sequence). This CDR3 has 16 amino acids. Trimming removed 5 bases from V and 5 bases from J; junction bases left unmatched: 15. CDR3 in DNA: TGTGCCAGCAGCCCGGGGGGTGGCGGGAGATTACACGAGCAGTACTTC. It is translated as CASSPGGGGRLHEQYF.

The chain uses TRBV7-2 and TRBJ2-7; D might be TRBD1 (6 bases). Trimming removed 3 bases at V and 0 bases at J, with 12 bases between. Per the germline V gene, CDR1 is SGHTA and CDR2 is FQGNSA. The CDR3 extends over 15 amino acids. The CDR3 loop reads CASSFSQTGSYEQYF. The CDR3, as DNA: TGTGCCAGCAGCTTTTCTCAGACAGGCTCCTACGAGCAGTACTTC. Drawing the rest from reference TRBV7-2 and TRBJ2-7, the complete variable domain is GAGVSQSPSNKVTEKGKDVELRCDPISGHTALYWYRQSLGQGLEFLIYFQGNSAPDKSGLPSDRFSAERTGGSVSTLTIQRTQQEDSAVYLCASSFSQTGSYEQYFGPGTRLTVT.